These 21 T cell receptor beta chains came from one sample sequenced in a study of radiation and T cells in renal cell carcinoma. Regarding time point: blood 2 weeks post-SBRT. The sample's treatment: 15 Gy SBRT to primary tumor, nephrectomy 4 weeks later. Sequencing used immunoSEQ multiplex PCR; TCRdb keeps in-frame clones, though not all of them. The sample shows some 120,000 clones, approximately 78% of them seen only once. Sequencing used blood, obtained from a patient whose treatment included radiotherapy and nephrectomy. The receptors derive from a woman aged 60-75 years with renal cell carcinoma.

The chain carries TRBV9 and TRBJ1-6; a possible D gene is TRBD1 (6 bases). This CDR3 is built from 13 residues. The germline gives CDR1 SGDLS, CDR2 YYNGEE. V lost 4 bases to trimming and J lost 7 bases, with 9 bases between them. The CDR3 sequence is CASSRGANSPLHF. The DNA of the CDR3 is TGTGCCAGCAGCCGGGGGGCCAATTCACCCCTCCACTTT. Complete variable domain (other parts from reference TRBV9 and TRBJ1-6): DSGVTQTPKHLITATGQRVTLRCSPRSGDLSVYWYQQSLDQGLQFLIQYYNGEERAKGNILERFSAQQFPDLHSELNLSSLELGDSALYFCASSRGANSPLHFGNGTRLTVT.

The rearrangement links TRBV5-1 to TRBJ2-3, with D tentatively TRBD2 (6 bases). Germline V gene lookup returns CDR1 SGHRS and CDR2 YFSETQ. This CDR3 has 16 amino acids. The germline V and J ends were trimmed by 1 base and 2 bases, with 14 bases remaining between them. CDR3 residues: CASSLRDGGITDTQYF. CDR3 DNA: TGCGCCAGCAGCTTGAGAGACGGGGGTATCACAGATACGCAGTATTTT.

The V and J genes are TRBV7-9 and TRBJ1-1; possibly TRBD1 for D (5 bases). The V end was cut by 1 base, the J end by 5 bases, with 17 bases between. There are 16 residues in the CDR3. Germline CDR1 SEHNR, CDR2 FQNEAQ (reference sequence). The CDR3 sequence: CASSLVLTGRRTEAFF. The CDR3 coding sequence is TGTGCCAGCAGCTTAGTCCTTACAGGTCGCAGGACTGAAGCTTTCTTT.

This clone was picked up one time. The chain couples TRBV6-1 to TRBJ1-2; D unclear. The CDR3 consists of 14 residues. V shed 2 bases and J shed 0 bases, with 7 bases lying between them. Germline V gene sequence: CDR1 MNHNS, CDR2 SASEGT. The CDR3 loop is CASSENPANYGYTF. The CDR3 nucleotides read TGTGCCAGCAGTGAAAACCCGGCTAACTATGGCTACACCTTC.

This chain joins TRBV9 and TRBJ2-2; the D gene could be TRBD1 or TRBD2 (5 bases each). The germline CDR1 and CDR2 sequences are SGDLS and YYNGEE. Trimming took 4 bases from V and 5 from J, leaving 21 bases between them. The CDR3 is made up of 17 amino acids. CDR3 DNA sequence: TGTGCCAGCAGCACCTTTGGGGGTACAGCTCGGACCGGGGAGCTGTTTTTT. Amino acids: CASSTFGGTARTGELFF.

The genes are TRBV13 and TRBJ2-1, with D possibly being TRBD1 or TRBD2 (6 bases each). V was cut by 3 bases and J by 3 bases, with 12 bases left in between. CDR3 length equals 15 residues. Germline V lookup: CDR1 PRHDT, CDR2 FYEKMQ (reference sequence). CDR3 loop: CASSFPGADYNEQFF. CDR3 sequence (DNA): TGTGCCAGCAGCTTTCCGGGGGCTGACTACAATGAGCAGTTCTTC.

The chain uses TRBV18 and TRBJ2-1; D not certain. CDR1 KGHSH and CDR2 LQKENI come from the germline V gene. This CDR3 has 14 residues. Trimming took 6 bases from V and 1 from J, leaving 10 bases between them. CDR3 region: CASSGFSSYNEQFF. The CDR3 region has the DNA TGTGCCAGCTCTGGGTTCAGTTCCTACAATGAGCAGTTCTTC.

CDR3 DNA sequence: TGTGCCAGCGCTCCCTGGGGGGCGAACACCGGGGAGCTGTTTTTT. It translates to CASAPWGANTGELFF. The chain joins TRBV28 to TRBJ2-2; a weak D match, TRBD2 (6 bases). The CDR3 runs to 15 residues. Germline values: CDR1 MDHEN, CDR2 SYDVKM. Trimming left V 8 bases short and J 0 bases short, with 13 bases between. The full variable domain, completed using reference TRBV28 and TRBJ2-2, is DVKVTQSSRYLVKRTGEKVFLECVQDMDHENMFWYRQDPGLGLRLIYFSYDVKMKEKGDIPEGYSVSREKKERFSLILESASTNQTSMYLCASAPWGANTGELFFGEGSRLTVL.

Only a few counts were recorded for this clone. V and J are TRBV7-3 and TRBJ2-1; TRBD2 might be the D (6 bases). CDR3 size: 13 residues. CDR1 SGHTA and CDR2 FQGTGA come from the germline V gene. V was shortened by 1 base and J by 7 bases, with 8 bases between the two germline ends. The CDR3 region has the DNA TGTGCCAGCAGCTTAAGCGGGGTGAATGAGCAGTTCTTC. This encodes CASSLSGVNEQFF.

In this sample, this clone turned up a few times. The chain uses TRBV4-1 and TRBJ1-4, with D unresolved. Germline V gene sequence: CDR1 MGHRA, CDR2 YSYEKL. The CDR3 is 12 residues long. V was cut by 0 bases and J by 8 bases, with 4 bases left in between. CDR3 in amino acids: CASSQEREKLFF. The CDR3 bases are TGCGCCAGCAGCCAAGAACGCGAAAAACTGTTTTTT.

CDR3: CASSAQTQGETQYF. DNA of the CDR3: TGCGCCAGCAGCGCCCAAACCCAGGGAGAGACCCAGTACTTC. V gene TRBV5-1 combines with J gene TRBJ2-5, with D possibly TRBD1 on 5 matching bases. V dropped 4 bases and J dropped 4 bases, with 14 bases sitting between them. This CDR3 comprises 14 residues. Germline-derived CDR1 and CDR2 are SGHRS and YFSETQ.

This clone was seen only a few times. CDR3 nucleotides: TGCGCCAGCAGCCCAAAACCACTAGCGGGGGAGGGCCTAGGAGAGACCCAGTACTTC. This sequence encodes CASSPKPLAGEGLGETQYF. The chain combines TRBV5-1 with TRBJ2-5, with 11 bases fitting TRBD2. Losses at the gene ends were 4 bases for V and 4 bases for J; bases not matched to a gene: 18. The length of the CDR3 is 19 residues. Germline V gives CDR1 SGHRS, CDR2 YFSETQ.

The gene calls are TRBV2 and TRBJ1-6; D remains unclear. Germline assignment: CDR1 SNHLY and CDR2 FYNNEI. The CDR3 totals 16 residues. Deletions cut 1 base from V and 3 bases from J, with 10 bases between. CDR3 protein: CASSEGHTDYNSPLHF. CDR3 bases: TGTGCCAGCAGTGAAGGGCATACAGACTATAATTCACCCCTCCACTTT.

The V gene is TRBV5-1, the J gene TRBJ2-5, with D maybe TRBD1 (6 bases). V was trimmed by 3 bases and J by 2 bases, leaving 17 bases between them. The CDR3 is 16 residues long. Germline V gene sequence: CDR1 SGHRS, CDR2 YFSETQ. The CDR3 sequence: CASSSAGTSIQETQYF. The CDR3 DNA follows: TGCGCCAGCAGCTCAGCCGGGACAAGTATACAAGAGACCCAGTACTTC.

This chain connects TRBV6-6 to TRBJ2-7; 7 bases agree with TRBD1. This CDR3 comprises 15 residues. Germline V gives CDR1 MNHNY, CDR2 SVGAGI (reference sequence). Trimming took 2 bases from V and 1 from J; bases not matched to a gene: 5. The CDR3 sequence: CASSYRDSGSYEQYF. CDR3 bases: TGTGCCAGCAGTTACCGGGACAGTGGGTCCTACGAGCAGTACTTC.

The J gene is TRBJ2-7, the V gene TRBV6-5; D is ambiguous. The germline V gene has CDR1 MNHEY and CDR2 SVGAGI. Trimming took 5 bases from V and 3 from J, leaving 14 bases between them. This CDR3 has 14 amino acids. The CDR3 region has the DNA TGTGCCAGCAGTGCGTCAAGAAGGGACTACGAGCAGTACTTC. Translated, it gives CASSASRRDYEQYF.

This clone appeared a few times. J is TRBJ2-1 and V is TRBV7-3; 7 bases are a match to TRBD1. The CDR3 sequence is 15 residues long. Germline loops: CDR1 SGHTA, CDR2 FQGTGA. V lost 3 bases to trimming and J lost 3 bases; unmatched junction nucleotides: 5. CDR3 nucleotide sequence: TGTGCCAGCAGCTTGACAGGGTCTCTCTACAATGAGCAGTTCTTC. Protein product: CASSLTGSLYNEQFF.

The chain couples TRBV9 to TRBJ2-1, with a weak D call TRBD2 (6 bases). The CDR3 consists of 16 residues. Trimming removed 0 bases from V and 2 bases from J, with 12 bases in between. CDR1 SGDLS and CDR2 YYNGEE come from the germline V gene. CDR3 protein: CASSVGATRPYNEQFF. CDR3 nucleotides: TGTGCCAGCAGCGTAGGGGCGACTAGACCCTACAATGAGCAGTTCTTC.

The sample holds a few counts of this clone. The chain joins TRBV30 to TRBJ1-1; perhaps TRBD1 as D (6 bases). Germline V CDR1 and CDR2: GTSNPN, SVGIG (reference sequence). The CDR3 runs to 14 residues. V lost 0 bases to trimming and J lost 4 bases, with 12 bases between them. The CDR3 is CAWSVRQVATEAFF. DNA of the CDR3: TGTGCCTGGAGTGTACGACAGGTGGCCACTGAAGCTTTCTTT.

The chain carries TRBV6-5 and TRBJ1-5; 9 bases agree with TRBD1. Trimming cost V 6 bases and J 2 bases; bases outside gene matches: 5. In germline, CDR1 is MNHEY, CDR2 SVGAGI. This CDR3 region has 15 residues. CDR3 protein: CASRNTGGGNQPQHF. DNA for the CDR3: TGTGCCAGCAGAAATACAGGGGGCGGCAATCAGCCCCAGCATTTT.

V and J are TRBV2 and TRBJ1-2, with 8 bases aligning to TRBD1. The V gene's germline CDR1 is SNHLY and CDR2 FYNNEI. J lost 4 bases, V lost 8 bases, and 18 bases had no gene match. This CDR3 comprises 17 residues. Here the CDR3 DNA reads TGTGCCAGCGCCCCTGGTAACCGAGACAGGGGATTCTATGGCTACACCTTC. Its translation: CASAPGNRDRGFYGYTF.